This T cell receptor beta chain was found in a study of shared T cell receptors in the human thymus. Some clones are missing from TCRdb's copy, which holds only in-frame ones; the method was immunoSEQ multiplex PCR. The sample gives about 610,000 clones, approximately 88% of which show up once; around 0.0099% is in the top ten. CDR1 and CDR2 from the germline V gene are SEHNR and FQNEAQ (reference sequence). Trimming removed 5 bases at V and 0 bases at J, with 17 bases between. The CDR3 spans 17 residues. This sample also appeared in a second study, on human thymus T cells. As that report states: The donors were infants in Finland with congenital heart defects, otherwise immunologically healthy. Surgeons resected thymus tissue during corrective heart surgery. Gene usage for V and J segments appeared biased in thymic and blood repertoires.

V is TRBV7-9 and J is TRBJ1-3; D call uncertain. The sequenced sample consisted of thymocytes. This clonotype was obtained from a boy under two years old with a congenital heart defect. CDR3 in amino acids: CASSQVGVGSSGNTIYF. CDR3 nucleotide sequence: TGTGCCAGCAGCCAAGTGGGAGTCGGGAGCTCTGGAAACACCATATATTTT.